This T cell receptor (beta chain) was sequenced in a study of early T cells in non-severe SARS-CoV-2 infection. CDR1 and CDR2 (germline): LGHNA, YSLEER. The V end was cut by 2 bases, the J end by 0 bases, with 13 bases between. The CDR3 loop spans 16 amino acids. TCRdb processed the 5' RACE reads anew with MiXCR; each CDR3 protein has one entry. The repertoire holds 80,000 to 95,000 distinct CDR3 sequences, about 15% seen once, with approximately 5.1% in the top ten. This clonotype was seen more than once but under ten times. The clonotype originates from an adult who was a healthcare worker with PCR-confirmed SARS-CoV-2 infection or an uninfected control (not recorded which). The source material was whole blood, sampled at baseline. This chain uses TRBV4-3 with TRBJ1-1, with D tentatively TRBD1 (5 bases). CDR3: CASSQLAGTLNTEAFF. The CDR3, as DNA: TGCGCCAGCAGCCAACTCGCCGGGACCCTGAACACTGAAGCTTTCTTT.